These 27 T cell receptor beta chains share one sample of origin, sequenced in a study of blood T cell repertoires in COVID-19. Generated by immunoSEQ multiplex PCR, the TCRdb table keeps only in-frame clones and is missing some. The sample holds about 260,000 clones; approximately 90% are singletons and the top ten take under 3%. Sequencing was done on a sample of PBMCs or T cells enriched from blood (not recorded which). The receptors come from a woman in her late teens or twenties who had recovered from COVID-19.

The J gene is TRBJ2-7, the V gene TRBV6-2 or TRBV6-3; tentative D call: TRBD1 (5 bases). Germline-derived CDR1 and CDR2 are MNHEY and SVGEGT. This CDR3 spans 15 amino acids. Between the trimmed V and J ends, which lost 5 bases and 2 bases, there was a span of 16 bases. CDR3 coding DNA: TGTGCCAGCAGTGACAGACCTGGAGCCCCCTACGAGCAGTACTTC. It specifies CASSDRPGAPYEQYF.

This chain joins TRBV5-6 and TRBJ2-5; maybe TRBD2 (6 bases). Germline values: CDR1 SGHDT, CDR2 YYEEEE. Trimming removed 4 bases at V and 2 bases at J, with 15 bases between. This CDR3 spans 15 amino acids. For the CDR3, the DNA is TGTGCCAGCAGCGGGAGGCGGACCCTACAAGAGACCCAGTACTTC. This gives the protein CASSGRRTLQETQYF.

The chain uses TRBV12-3 or TRBV12-4 and TRBJ2-1; tentative D call: TRBD1 (6 bases). The CDR3 covers 13 residues. With 5 bases removed from V and 16 bases from J, the gap between germline ends came to 21 bases. CDR3: CASSLQGIDQEFF. The CDR3 nucleotides are TGTGCCAGCAGTCTACAGGGAATAGATCAGGAATTCTTC.

The V and J genes are TRBV29-1 and TRBJ1-1; 7 positions agree with TRBD1. CDR3 size: 12 residues. Germline CDR1 is SQVTM and CDR2 is ANQGSEA. V shed 7 bases and J 1 base; nucleotides not matched to a gene: 3. CDR3 sequence (DNA): TGCAGCGCTACAGGGGAGAACACTGAAGCTTTCTTT. Its protein product is CSATGENTEAFF. The variable domain in full, completed from reference TRBV29-1 and TRBJ1-1, reads SAVISQKPSRDICQRGTSLTIQCQVDSQVTMMFWYRQQPGQSLTLIATANQGSEATYESGFVIDKFPISRPNLTFSTLTVSNMSPEDSSIYLCSATGENTEAFFGQGTRLTVV.

The CDR3 sequence: CASSGHTSTGVGEKLFF. The CDR3 nucleotides read TGTGCCAGCAGCGGGCATACATCGACAGGGGTTGGGGAAAAACTGTTTTTT. The chain recombines TRBV9 with TRBJ1-4; 8 positions agree with TRBD1. J was trimmed by 8 bases and V by 3 bases; bases with no gene match: 15. The germline CDR1 and CDR2 sequences are SGDLS and YYNGEE. This CDR3 contains 17 residues.

The chain recombines TRBV30 with TRBJ1-5; TRBD1 matches at 9 bases. V was clipped by 7 bases and J by 2 bases; unmatched bases: 12. Germline V gene sequence: CDR1 GTSNPN, CDR2 SVGIG (reference sequence). The CDR3 extends over 16 amino acids. CDR3 sequence: CASSDRGGGGNQPQHF. DNA for the CDR3: TGTGCCTCCTCGGACAGGGGCGGCGGTGGCAATCAGCCCCAGCATTTT.

This clone has just one count. The rearrangement uses TRBV10-3 and TRBJ2-7; D may be TRBD2 (6 bases). CDR1 is ENHRY, CDR2 SYGVKD, per germline. V gave up 6 bases and J gave up 2 bases, with 14 bases separating them. The length of the CDR3 is 14 residues. CDR3 DNA: TGTGCCATCAGGGGAGGCCTTTTCGCCTACGAGCAGTACTTC. It codes for CAIRGGLFAYEQYF.

The J gene is TRBJ1-5, the V gene TRBV12-3 or TRBV12-4, with a weak D call TRBD1 (5 bases). V lost 6 bases and J 9 bases, leaving 12 bases between the germline ends. This CDR3 has 12 amino acids. This CDR3 reads CASRQGIRPQHF. The CDR3 DNA follows: TGTGCCAGCAGGCAGGGTATACGGCCCCAGCATTTT.

This chain connects TRBV3-1 (or the pseudogene TRBV3-2) to TRBJ2-5; D might be TRBD2 (7 bases). V was shortened by 3 bases and J by 2 bases, with 22 bases between the two germline ends. CDR3 size: 18 residues. The V gene's germline CDR1 is LGHDT and CDR2 YNNKEL (reference sequence). The CDR3 sequence is CASSQWTGGQFVQETQYF. The CDR3 nucleotides are TGTGCCAGCAGCCAGTGGACGGGGGGCCAATTTGTACAAGAGACCCAGTACTTC.

V and J are TRBV5-8 and TRBJ2-7; D is possibly TRBD1 (5 bases). Looked up from germline, CDR1 is SGHTS and CDR2 is YDEGEE. The CDR3 runs 14 residues. Trimming shortened V by 2 bases and J by 5 bases, and 14 bases separated the two germline ends. The CDR3 here is CASSFQQGINEQYF. The DNA of the CDR3 is TGTGCCAGCAGCTTTCAGCAGGGAATCAACGAGCAGTACTTC.

The chain recombines TRBV15 with TRBJ1-4; the D is unclear. Germline-derived CDR1 and CDR2 are LNHNV and YYDKDF (reference sequence). CDR3 length equals 12 residues. The V gene lost 0 bases and the J gene lost 9 bases, with 5 bases spanning the gap. This CDR3 is CATSRDLQKLFF. The DNA of the CDR3 is TGTGCCACCAGCAGAGATCTCCAAAAACTGTTTTTT.

In this sample, this clone turned up a few times. The rearrangement uses TRBV6-4 and TRBJ2-3; 9 positions agree with TRBD2. With 5 bases clipped from V and 1 base from J, the junction kept 7 bases outside the gene matches. This CDR3 comprises 16 residues. CDR1 MRHNA and CDR2 SNTAGT come from the germline V gene. The CDR3, as DNA: TGTGCCAGCAGTCGAGCGGGGGGCCAAGGCACAGATACGCAGTATTTT. Amino acid sequence: CASSRAGGQGTDTQYF.

The J gene is TRBJ2-3, the V gene TRBV11-2, with TRBD1 identical over 8 bases. The CDR3 spans 15 residues. Germline V lookup: CDR1 SGHAT, CDR2 FQNNGV. Trimming removed 4 bases from V and 5 bases from J; junction bases left unmatched: 8. The CDR3 DNA reads as TGTGCCAGCAGCTCTCCCGGGGACAGGTTAGATACGCAGTATTTT. Encoded protein: CASSSPGDRLDTQYF.

The CDR3: CASSYPGQGAYEQYF. The CDR3 coding sequence is TGTGCCAGCAGTTACCCGGGACAAGGGGCCTACGAGCAGTACTTC. The chain links TRBV6-5 to TRBJ2-7, with a tentative D call TRBD1 (6 bases). V was cut by 2 bases and J by 2 bases, with 13 bases left in between. The CDR3 covers 15 residues. The germline CDR1 and CDR2 sequences are MNHEY and SVGAGI.

J is TRBJ2-1 and V is TRBV10-2; 12 positions agree with TRBD2. Germline-derived CDR1 and CDR2 are WSHSY and SAAADI. There are 19 residues in the CDR3. With 7 bases clipped from V and 0 bases from J, the junction kept 13 bases outside the gene matches. The CDR3 coding sequence is TGCGCCAGCATTAGGGTCGTGCTAGCGGGGGGGGACTCCTACAATGAGCAGTTCTTC. This gives the protein CASIRVVLAGGDSYNEQFF.

The chain is built from TRBV9 and TRBJ2-7; tentatively, D is TRBD1 (5 bases). V lost 0 bases and J 6 bases, leaving 16 bases between the germline ends. Germline V gene data show CDR1 as SGDLS and CDR2 as YYNGEE. This CDR3 has 15 amino acids. The CDR3 sequence is CASSVGVGAQGEQYF. In DNA, the CDR3 is TGTGCCAGCAGCGTAGGTGTAGGGGCGCAGGGCGAGCAGTACTTC.

The rearrangement joins TRBV28 to TRBJ1-2; D not certain. CDR3 size: 12 residues. V lost 6 bases, J lost 5 bases, and 10 bases lay in between. Germline V gene sequence: CDR1 MDHEN, CDR2 SYDVKM. The CDR3 is CASRDGVYGYTF. Here the CDR3 DNA reads TGTGCCAGCAGAGACGGGGTTTATGGCTACACCTTC.

The CDR3 protein is CASSLGTGLKGQYF. The CDR3 DNA reads TGTGCCAGCAGCTTAGGGACAGGACTAAAGGGGCAGTACTTC. This chain uses TRBV5-6 with TRBJ2-7, with 8 positions matching TRBD1. The CDR3 runs to 14 residues. Trimming took 2 bases from V and 9 from J; bases not matched to a gene: 10. Germline assignment: CDR1 SGHDT and CDR2 YYEEEE.

The chain recombines TRBV12-3 or TRBV12-4 with TRBJ2-2; D is perhaps TRBD2 (5 bases). V was clipped by 6 bases and J by 6 bases, with 11 bases between them. The CDR3 covers 13 residues. The CDR3 sequence: CASSTTRPGELFF. The CDR3 bases are TGTGCCAGCAGCACAACTAGGCCCGGGGAGCTGTTTTTT.

This clone was detected only once. This rearrangement joins TRBV14 to TRBJ1-2, with unresolved D. From germline, CDR1 is SGHDN and CDR2 FVKESK. CDR3 size: 15 residues. Trimming shortened V by 1 base and J by 0 bases, and 9 bases separated the two germline ends. This CDR3 is CASSQGGPANYGYTF. For the CDR3, the DNA is TGTGCCAGCAGCCAAGGCGGGCCGGCTAACTATGGCTACACCTTC.

CDR3 sequence (DNA): TGTGCCAGCAGTCTGATCCGGGACAACCCCAATGAGCAGTTCTTC. Translating gives CASSLIRDNPNEQFF. The chain combines TRBV2 with TRBJ2-1; possibly TRBD1 for D (6 bases). The ends were cut back, 5 bases at V and 6 bases at J, with 17 bases in the middle. CDR3 length: 15 residues. The germline V gene has CDR1 SNHLY and CDR2 FYNNEI.

The rearrangement links TRBV7-8 to TRBJ1-5, with D possibly matching TRBD1 (5 bases). Trimming took 2 bases from V and 7 from J, leaving 15 bases between them. CDR1 and CDR2 (germline): SGHVS, FQNEAQ. The CDR3 extends over 15 amino acids. The CDR3 loop reads CASSLQGWREQPQHF. The CDR3 DNA follows: TGTGCCAGCAGCTTACAGGGATGGCGAGAACAGCCCCAGCATTTT.

The rearrangement joins TRBV7-3 to TRBJ2-5; D remains ambiguous. The CDR3 has 13 amino acids. Between the trimmed V and J ends, which lost 2 bases and 1 base, there was a span of 5 bases. Germline assignment: CDR1 SGHTA and CDR2 FQGTGA. The chain's CDR3 is CASSLSLQETQYF. For the CDR3, the DNA is TGTGCCAGCAGCTTATCTCTCCAAGAGACCCAGTACTTC.

V is TRBV2 and J is TRBJ2-3; D gene uncertain. The CDR3 contains 14 residues. In germline, CDR1 is SNHLY, CDR2 FYNNEI. The V and J ends lost 4 bases and 6 bases respectively, with 14 bases between them. CDR3 sequence (DNA): TGTGCCAGCAGTGGCTCCTCCGGGTTGGATACGCAGTATTTT. Amino acid sequence: CASSGSSGLDTQYF.

The chain's CDR3 is CASSYQILAPQFF. The DNA for the CDR3 is TGTGCCAGCAGTTATCAGATCCTAGCGCCACAGTTCTTC. This rearrangement joins TRBV2 to TRBJ2-1; tentative D call: TRBD2 (6 bases). V dropped 5 bases and J dropped 13 bases, with 18 bases sitting between them. Germline CDR1 SNHLY, CDR2 FYNNEI. CDR3 length equals 13 residues.

V and J are TRBV18 and TRBJ1-1; 11 nucleotides match TRBD1. The junction had 11 bases not matched to a gene; V was cut back by 6 bases and J by 5 bases. The CDR3 loop spans 16 amino acids. Germline loops: CDR1 KGHSH, CDR2 LQKENI. The chain's CDR3 is CASSPNSGTGGTEAFF. CDR3 nucleotide sequence: TGTGCCAGCTCGCCAAACTCCGGGACAGGGGGGACTGAAGCTTTCTTT.

In nucleotides, the CDR3 is TGCGCCAGCAGCCCCCGAGGACAGGGGAACACTGAAGCTTTCTTT. Amino acids: CASSPRGQGNTEAFF. The rearrangement joins TRBV4-1 to TRBJ1-1; 8 nucleotides line up with TRBD1. Trimming removed 4 bases from V and 1 base from J; junction bases left unmatched: 5. This CDR3 is built from 15 residues. Germline V gene sequence: CDR1 MGHRA, CDR2 YSYEKL.